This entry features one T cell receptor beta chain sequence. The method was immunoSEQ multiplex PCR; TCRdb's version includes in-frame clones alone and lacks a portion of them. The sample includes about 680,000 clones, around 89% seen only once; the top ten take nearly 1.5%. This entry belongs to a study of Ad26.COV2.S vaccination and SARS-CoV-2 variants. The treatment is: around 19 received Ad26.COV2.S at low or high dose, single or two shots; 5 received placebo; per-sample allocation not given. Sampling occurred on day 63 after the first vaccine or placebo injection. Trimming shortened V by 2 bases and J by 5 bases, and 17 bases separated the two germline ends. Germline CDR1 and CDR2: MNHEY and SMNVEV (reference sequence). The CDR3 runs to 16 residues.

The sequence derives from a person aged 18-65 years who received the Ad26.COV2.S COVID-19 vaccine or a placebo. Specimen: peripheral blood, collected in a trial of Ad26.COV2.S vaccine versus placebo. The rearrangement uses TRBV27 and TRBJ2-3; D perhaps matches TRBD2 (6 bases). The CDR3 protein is CASSLINRLGGDTQYF. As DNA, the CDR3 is TGTGCCAGCAGTTTAATCAACAGGCTGGGGGGAGATACGCAGTATTTT.